A single sample is the source of the 25 T cell receptor beta chains below, sequenced in a study of OX40 agonist ivuxolimab in advanced cancers. The protocol was immunoSEQ multiplex PCR, while the TCRdb copy is restricted to in-frame clones and leaves out a portion. The sample has some 82,000 clones, 94% seen once. The material was CD4+ or CD8+ T cells sorted from blood, obtained in a trial of the OX40 agonist ivuxolimab. These receptors were obtained from an adult with an advanced solid tumor such as melanoma, head and neck, liver or kidney cancer.

This chain links TRBV5-1 with TRBJ1-4; D is perhaps TRBD1 (5 bases). Germline lookup yields CDR1 SGHRS and CDR2 YFSETQ. CDR3 length equals 16 residues. V gave up 0 bases and J gave up 5 bases, with 14 bases separating them. The CDR3 coding sequence is TGCGCCAGCAGCTTGGCCGGAGGGACCTTCAATGAAAAACTGTTTTTT. It yields the protein CASSLAGGTFNEKLFF.

The chain employs TRBV27 and TRBJ1-1; D remains ambiguous. V lost 6 bases to trimming and J lost 1 base, with 12 bases between them. Per germline, CDR1 MNHEY and CDR2 SMNVEV (reference sequence). The CDR3 is made up of 14 amino acids. Written as DNA, the CDR3 is TGTGCCAGCAGCCCCGCGGGCCCGAACACTGAAGCTTTCTTT. The encoded protein is CASSPAGPNTEAFF.

V and J are TRBV7-2 and TRBJ2-1; no definite D call. Germline V gene lookup returns CDR1 SGHTA and CDR2 FQGNSA. V gave up 5 bases and J gave up 0 bases, with 11 bases separating them. This CDR3 comprises 15 residues. The CDR3 nucleotides are TGTGCCAGCAGCCAAGACTGGAGCTCCTACAATGAGCAGTTCTTC. Translation gives CASSQDWSSYNEQFF.

The genes are TRBV7-2 and TRBJ2-3; the D is unclear. This CDR3 comprises 12 residues. Germline assignment: CDR1 SGHTA and CDR2 FQGNSA. V was clipped by 3 bases and J by 4 bases, with 5 bases between them. CDR3 DNA sequence: TGTGCCAGCAGCTTCTGGTCAGATACGCAGTATTTT. Translating gives CASSFWSDTQYF.

The rearrangement uses TRBV7-9 and TRBJ2-1, with 13 nucleotides matching TRBD2. Germline CDR1 and CDR2: SEHNR and FQNEAQ (reference sequence). J lost 7 bases, V lost 1 base, and 4 bases had no gene match. There are 16 residues in the CDR3. CDR3 protein: CASSLVGLAGDNEQFF. For the CDR3, the DNA is TGTGCCAGCAGCTTAGTTGGACTAGCGGGAGATAATGAGCAGTTCTTC. Complete variable domain (other parts from reference TRBV7-9 and TRBJ2-1): DTGVSQNPRHKITKRGQNVTFRCDPISEHNRLYWYRQTLGQGPEFLTYFQNEAQLEKSRLLSDRFSAERPKGSFSTLEIQRTEQGDSAMYLCASSLVGLAGDNEQFFGPGTRLTVL.

This chain joins TRBV4-1 and TRBJ2-1; D call uncertain. V was shortened by 0 bases and J by 6 bases, with 18 bases between the two germline ends. From germline, CDR1 is MGHRA and CDR2 YSYEKL. The CDR3 contains 17 residues. The CDR3 DNA follows: TGCGCCAGCAGCCAAGAGGGCTACACCACATGGGGCAATGAGCAGTTCTTC. It encodes CASSQEGYTTWGNEQFF.

The chain recombines TRBV27 with TRBJ2-7, with TRBD2 identical over 7 bases. The length of the CDR3 is 13 residues. V lost 4 bases, J lost 5 bases, and 5 bases stayed unmatched. The germline V gene has CDR1 MNHEY and CDR2 SMNVEV (reference sequence). CDR3 protein: CASSSTSFNEQYF. The CDR3 nucleotides are TGTGCCAGCAGTTCGACTAGCTTCAACGAGCAGTACTTC.

The chain uses TRBV7-9 and TRBJ2-7, with TRBD1 matching over 9 bases. The V gene's germline CDR1 is SEHNR and CDR2 FQNEAQ (reference sequence). The V gene end was trimmed by 1 base and the J gene end by 5 bases; junction bases not matched to a gene: 3. CDR3 length: 14 amino acids. The DNA for the CDR3 is TGTGCCAGCAGCTTAGGGACAGGGGCCCACGAGCAGTACTTC. It is translated as CASSLGTGAHEQYF.

This chain links TRBV5-6 with TRBJ1-1; D is unresolved. The CDR3 length is 11 residues. Trimming took off 4 bases at V and 5 bases at J, with 6 bases between the two ends. Germline V CDR1 and CDR2: SGHDT, YYEEEE. CDR3 sequence reads: CASSRGTEAFF. In DNA, the CDR3 is TGTGCCAGCAGCCGGGGTACTGAAGCTTTCTTT.

The chain combines TRBV11-2 with TRBJ1-1; 9 bases are shared with TRBD1. The CDR3 sequence is 14 residues long. The J segment lost 5 bases and the V segment lost 3 bases, leaving 4 bases of the junction unmatched. Per germline, CDR1 SGHAT and CDR2 FQNNGV. As DNA, the CDR3 is TGTGCCAGCAGCTTCGGGACAGGGACGACTGAAGCTTTCTTT. Translated, it gives CASSFGTGTTEAFF. The full variable domain, in which reference TRBV11-2 and TRBJ1-1 provide the parts outside the CDR3, is EAGVAQSPRYKIIEKRQSVAFWCNPISGHATLYWYQQILGQGPKLLIQFQNNGVVDDSQLPKDRFSAERLKGVDSTLKIQPAKLEDSAVYLCASSFGTGTTEAFFGQGTRLTVV.

This chain links TRBV2 with TRBJ1-1; the D is unclear. Trimming took off 8 bases at V and 4 bases at J, with 17 bases between the two ends. The CDR3 is 14 amino acids. The germline V gene has CDR1 SNHLY and CDR2 FYNNEI. CDR3 in amino acids: CASSGWGSGTEAFF. Written as DNA, the CDR3 is TGTGCCAGCTCTGGCTGGGGTAGTGGCACTGAAGCTTTCTTT.

The chain is built from TRBV2 and TRBJ1-3, with TRBD1 matching over 8 bases. Trimming at V came to 6 bases and at J to 2 bases, leaving 6 bases not matched to a gene. Germline CDR1 SNHLY, CDR2 FYNNEI. The CDR3 contains 15 residues. The chain's CDR3 is CASRAATGAGNTIYF. The CDR3 nucleotides are TGTGCCAGCAGGGCCGCGACAGGGGCTGGAAACACCATATATTTT.

The V and J genes are TRBV4-3 and TRBJ2-7; 9 nucleotides agree with TRBD1. The junction had 6 bases not matched to a gene; V was cut back by 4 bases and J by 2 bases. The length of the CDR3 is 15 residues. Germline V gene lookup returns CDR1 LGHNA and CDR2 YSLEER. The CDR3 bases are TGCGCCAGCAGCCTAACCGGGACAGGGACCTACGAGCAGTACTTC. It codes for CASSLTGTGTYEQYF.

J is TRBJ1-5 and V is TRBV5-8; D unclear. Trimming took off 2 bases at V and 0 bases at J, with 9 bases between the two ends. Germline V gene data show CDR1 as SGHTS and CDR2 as YDEGEE. This CDR3 comprises 15 residues. The CDR3 region is CASSFLGYSNQPQHF. As DNA, the CDR3 is TGTGCCAGCAGCTTTCTGGGTTATAGCAATCAGCCCCAGCATTTT.

The chain carries TRBV6-5 and TRBJ2-7, with D unclear. V was shortened by 0 bases and J by 3 bases, with 9 bases between the two germline ends. Germline CDR1 is MNHEY and CDR2 is SVGAGI. The CDR3 runs to 14 residues. The CDR3 is CASSYSGADYEQYF. The CDR3 region has the DNA TGTGCCAGCAGTTACTCAGGCGCGGACTACGAGCAGTACTTC.

The chain employs TRBV5-8 and TRBJ2-7, with 11 positions matching TRBD1. CDR1 is SGHTS and CDR2 is YDEGEE in the germline V gene. Losses at the gene ends were 3 bases for V and 1 base for J; bases not matched to a gene: 3. This CDR3 comprises 15 residues. CDR3 residues: CASSWGQGGSYEQYF. Written as DNA, the CDR3 is TGTGCCAGCAGCTGGGGACAGGGGGGGTCCTACGAGCAGTACTTC.

This chain uses TRBV6-4 with TRBJ2-1, with TRBD1 matching over 9 bases. The CDR3 is 17 residues long. Trimming took 6 bases from V and 0 from J; bases not matched to a gene: 9. CDR1 is MRHNA and CDR2 is SNTAGT in the germline V gene. The CDR3 DNA reads TGTGCCAGCAGCTCCGGGACAGGGACACCCTCCTACAATGAGCAGTTCTTC. This encodes CASSSGTGTPSYNEQFF.

This clone was counted once. The chain couples TRBV5-4 to TRBJ2-5, with TRBD2 identical over 8 bases. The J call may not be correct, given that the DNA end is closer to TRBJ2-7. Germline loops: CDR1 SGHNT, CDR2 YYREEE (reference sequence). The CDR3 has 14 residues. The CDR3 here is CASSLYGLASEQYF. The CDR3 coding sequence is TGTGCCAGCAGCTTGTATGGACTAGCCAGCGAGCAGTACTTC.

This chain connects TRBV27 to TRBJ1-1, with D tentatively TRBD1 (5 bases). Trimming removed 5 bases at V and 1 base at J, with 11 bases between. CDR3 length equals 14 residues. The germline CDR1 and CDR2 sequences are MNHEY and SMNVEV (reference sequence). The CDR3 here is CASSLYGQNTEAFF. CDR3 coding DNA: TGTGCCAGCAGTCTATACGGACAGAACACTGAAGCTTTCTTT.

The rearrangement links TRBV27 to TRBJ1-1, with TRBD1 matching 7 bases. This CDR3 comprises 14 residues. Germline CDR1 is MNHEY and CDR2 is SMNVEV (reference sequence). Unmatched junction bases numbered 4, after V lost 3 bases and J lost 3 bases. CDR3 region: CASSLGQSYTEAFF. In DNA, the CDR3 is TGTGCCAGCAGTTTGGGACAGTCGTACACTGAAGCTTTCTTT.

V is TRBV4-3 and J is TRBJ2-7, with D possibly being TRBD1 (5 bases). Trimming removed 0 bases from V and 2 bases from J, with 11 bases in between. Looked up from germline, CDR1 is LGHNA and CDR2 is YSLEER. This CDR3 spans 15 amino acids. The CDR3 DNA is TGCGCCAGCAGCCAAGAGGATCAGGGTGCCTACGAGCAGTACTTC. Protein: CASSQEDQGAYEQYF.

Written as DNA, the CDR3 is TGTGCCAGCAGCGACCCATTAGCGGGAGAAAGGGGCACCGGGGAGCTGTTTTTT. Protein: CASSDPLAGERGTGELFF. The chain has TRBV9 and TRBJ2-2; TRBD2 agrees at 9 bases. From germline, CDR1 is SGDLS and CDR2 YYNGEE. V was clipped by 3 bases and J by 4 bases; unmatched bases: 13. The CDR3 loop spans 18 amino acids.

This chain joins TRBV4-1 and TRBJ2-7, with D possibly called TRBD1 or TRBD2 (5 bases each). CDR1 MGHRA and CDR2 YSYEKL come from the germline V gene. The CDR3 spans 15 residues. V dropped 4 bases and J dropped 2 bases, with 15 bases sitting between them. The CDR3 coding sequence is TGCGCCAGCAGCCTTCAGGGAGACGGAACCTACGAGCAGTACTTC. It is translated as CASSLQGDGTYEQYF.

J is TRBJ2-2 and V is TRBV5-4, with a weak D call TRBD1 (6 bases). Trimming pared 5 bases from V and 6 bases from J, leaving 11 bases between. This CDR3 comprises 13 residues. The germline V gene has CDR1 SGHNT and CDR2 YYREEE (reference sequence). In DNA, the CDR3 is TGTGCCAGCAGATCCACAGGGTCCGGGGAGCTGTTTTTT. It translates to CASRSTGSGELFF.

V is TRBV6-1 and J is TRBJ2-1; D is possibly TRBD1 or TRBD2 (5 bases each). The V gene's germline CDR1 is MNHNS and CDR2 SASEGT. V was shortened by 11 bases and J by 9 bases, with 20 bases between the two germline ends. The CDR3 has 13 residues. This CDR3 is CAGSTGPWGEQFF. The CDR3 bases are TGTGCCGGTTCTACGGGACCATGGGGTGAGCAGTTCTTC.